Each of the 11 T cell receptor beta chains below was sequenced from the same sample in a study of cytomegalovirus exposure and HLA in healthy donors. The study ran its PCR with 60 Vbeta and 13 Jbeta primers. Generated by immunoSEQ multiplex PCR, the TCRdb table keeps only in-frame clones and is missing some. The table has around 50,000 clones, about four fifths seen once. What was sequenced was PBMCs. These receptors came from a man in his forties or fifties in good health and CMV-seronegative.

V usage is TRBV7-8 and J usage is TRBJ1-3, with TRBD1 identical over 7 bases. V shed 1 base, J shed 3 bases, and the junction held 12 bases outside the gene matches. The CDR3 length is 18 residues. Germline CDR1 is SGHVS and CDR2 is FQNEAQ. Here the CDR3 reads CASSLGWLGGAYGNTIYF. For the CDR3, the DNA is TGTGCCAGCAGCTTAGGATGGCTAGGGGGCGCATATGGAAACACCATATATTTT.

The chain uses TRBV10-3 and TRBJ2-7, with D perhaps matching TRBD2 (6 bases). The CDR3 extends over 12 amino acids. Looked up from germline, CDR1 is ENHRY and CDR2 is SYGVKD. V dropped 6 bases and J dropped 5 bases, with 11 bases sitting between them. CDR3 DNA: TGTGCCATCAGAGCCGGGACTGACGAGCAGTACTTC. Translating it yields CAIRAGTDEQYF.

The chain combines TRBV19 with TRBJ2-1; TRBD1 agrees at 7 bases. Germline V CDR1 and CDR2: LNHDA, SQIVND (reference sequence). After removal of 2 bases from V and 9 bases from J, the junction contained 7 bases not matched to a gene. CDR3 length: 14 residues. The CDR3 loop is CASSITGELVEQFF. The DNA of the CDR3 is TGTGCCAGTAGTATAACAGGGGAGTTAGTTGAGCAGTTCTTC.

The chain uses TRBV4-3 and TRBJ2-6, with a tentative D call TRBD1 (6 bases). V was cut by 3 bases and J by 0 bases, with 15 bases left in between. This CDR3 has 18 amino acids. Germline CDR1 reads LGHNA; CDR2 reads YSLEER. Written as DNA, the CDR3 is TGCGCCAGCAGCCAGTCAACTCTACAGGGCTCTGGGGCCAACGTCCTGACTTTC. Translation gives CASSQSTLQGSGANVLTF.

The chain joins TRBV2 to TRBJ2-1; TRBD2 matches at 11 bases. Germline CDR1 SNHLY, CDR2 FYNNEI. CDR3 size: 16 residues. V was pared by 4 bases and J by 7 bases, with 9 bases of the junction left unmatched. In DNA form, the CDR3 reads TGTGCCAGCAGTGGGCCTAGCGGGGGGATCTCGAATGAGCAGTTCTTC. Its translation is CASSGPSGGISNEQFF.

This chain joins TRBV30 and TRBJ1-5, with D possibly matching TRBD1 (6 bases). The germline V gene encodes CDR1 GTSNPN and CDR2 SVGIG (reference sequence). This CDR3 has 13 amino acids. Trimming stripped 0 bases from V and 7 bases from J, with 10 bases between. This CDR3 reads CAWSVSGDQPQHF. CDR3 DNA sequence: TGTGCCTGGAGTGTATCAGGGGACCAGCCCCAGCATTTT. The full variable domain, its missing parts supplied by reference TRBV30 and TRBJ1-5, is SQTIHQWPATLVQPVGSPLSLECTVEGTSNPNLYWYRQAAGRGLQLLFYSVGIGQISSEVPQNLSASRPQDRQFILSSKKLLLSDSGFYLCAWSVSGDQPQHFGDGTRLSIL.

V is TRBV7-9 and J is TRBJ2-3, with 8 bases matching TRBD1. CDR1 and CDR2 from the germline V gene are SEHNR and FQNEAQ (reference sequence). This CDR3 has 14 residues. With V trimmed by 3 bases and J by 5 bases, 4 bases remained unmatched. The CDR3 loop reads CASSLSGGKDTQYF. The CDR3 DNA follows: TGTGCCAGCAGCTTGTCAGGGGGCAAAGATACGCAGTATTTT.

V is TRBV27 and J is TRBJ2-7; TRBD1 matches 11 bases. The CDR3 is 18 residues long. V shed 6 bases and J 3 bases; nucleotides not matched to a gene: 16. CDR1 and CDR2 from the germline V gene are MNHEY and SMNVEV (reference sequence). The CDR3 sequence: CASRPGQGVLKSNYEQYF. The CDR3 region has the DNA TGTGCCAGCAGGCCGGGACAGGGGGTATTAAAATCCAACTACGAGCAGTACTTC.

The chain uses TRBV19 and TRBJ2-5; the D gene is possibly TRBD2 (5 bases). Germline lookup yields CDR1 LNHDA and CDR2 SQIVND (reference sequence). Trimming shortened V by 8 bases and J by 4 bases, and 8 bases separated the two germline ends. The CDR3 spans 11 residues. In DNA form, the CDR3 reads TGTGCCAGTGGACTCGGAGAGACCCAGTACTTC. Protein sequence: CASGLGETQYF.

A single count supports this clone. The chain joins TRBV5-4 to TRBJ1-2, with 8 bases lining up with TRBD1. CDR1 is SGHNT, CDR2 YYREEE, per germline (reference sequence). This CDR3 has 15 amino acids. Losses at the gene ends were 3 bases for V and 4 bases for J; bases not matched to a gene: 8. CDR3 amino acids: CASSSQGEIFYGYTF. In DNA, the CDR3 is TGTGCCAGCAGCTCACAGGGGGAAATCTTCTATGGCTACACCTTC. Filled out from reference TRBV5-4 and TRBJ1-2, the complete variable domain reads ETGVTQSPTHLIKTRGQQVTLRCSSQSGHNTVSWYQQALGQGPQFIFQYYREEENGRGNFPPRFSGLQFPNYSSELNVNALELDDSALYLCASSSQGEIFYGYTFGSGTRLTVV.

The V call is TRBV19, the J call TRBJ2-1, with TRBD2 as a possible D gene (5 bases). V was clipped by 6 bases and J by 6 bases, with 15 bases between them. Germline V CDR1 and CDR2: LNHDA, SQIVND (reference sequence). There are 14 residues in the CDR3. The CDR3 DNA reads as TGTGCCAGTAGCCCGCGGGCGACTTCCAATGAGCAGTTCTTC. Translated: CASSPRATSNEQFF. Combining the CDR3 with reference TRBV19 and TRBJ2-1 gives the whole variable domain DGGITQSPKYLFRKEGQNVTLSCEQNLNHDAMYWYRQDPGQGLRLIYYSQIVNDFQKGDIAEGYSVSREKKESFPLTVTSAQKNPTAFYLCASSPRATSNEQFFGPGTRLTVL.